Below are 26 T cell receptor beta chains sequenced from a single sample in a study of T cell responses to AZD1222 COVID-19 vaccine. Some clones are missing from TCRdb's copy, which holds only in-frame ones; the method was immunoSEQ multiplex PCR. This table has some 60,000 clones, about three quarters appearing once. The source was peripheral blood, collected 28 days after the second AZD1222 dose. Every receptor here comes from an adult who received the AZD1222 COVID-19 vaccine.

The gene calls are TRBV19 and TRBJ2-4, with 8 bases lining up with TRBD1. Germline V gene data show CDR1 as LNHDA and CDR2 as SQIVND (reference sequence). Trimming removed 5 bases from V and 0 bases from J; junction bases left unmatched: 9. The CDR3 has 17 residues. The CDR3 reads CASSPWTGRIAKNIQYF. The CDR3 DNA is TGTGCCAGTAGTCCATGGACAGGGAGAATAGCCAAAAACATTCAGTACTTC.

The rearrangement links TRBV4-1 to TRBJ1-5; the D gene is possibly TRBD1 (5 bases). CDR1 MGHRA and CDR2 YSYEKL come from the germline V gene. This CDR3 region has 18 residues. V was clipped by 1 base and J by 0 bases, with 16 bases between them. The CDR3 loop reads CASSQGAAGSYSNQPQHF. In nucleotides, the CDR3 is TGCGCCAGCAGCCAAGGCGCGGCAGGGTCATATAGCAATCAGCCCCAGCATTTT.

The chain links TRBV30 to TRBJ1-2; D is unresolved. The CDR3 covers 12 residues. Germline V gene data show CDR1 as GTSNPN and CDR2 as SVGIG (reference sequence). V was shortened by 1 base and J by 3 bases, with 6 bases between the two germline ends. CDR3 DNA sequence: TGTGCCTGGAGTGGGAGTTACTATGGCTACACCTTC. Encoded protein: CAWSGSYYGYTF.

As to this clone: Distinct nucleotide sequences in the sample also encode this CDR3. This chain uses TRBV28 with TRBJ1-2, with D possibly being TRBD1 (5 bases). This CDR3 is 13 amino acids long. V was shortened by 3 bases and J by 5 bases, with 10 bases between the two germline ends. The germline V gene has CDR1 MDHEN and CDR2 SYDVKM. CDR3 in amino acids: CASSLGGVYGYTF. As DNA, the CDR3 is TGTGCCAGCAGTTTGGGGGGGGTATATGGCTACACCTTC.

The chain carries TRBV19 and TRBJ1-4; a possible D gene is TRBD1 (6 bases). The V gene lost 6 bases and the J gene lost 3 bases, with 11 bases spanning the gap. The CDR3 runs 14 residues. Germline lookup yields CDR1 LNHDA and CDR2 SQIVND (reference sequence). As DNA, the CDR3 is TGTGCCAGTAGGAACAGGGCGGCTAATGAAAAACTGTTTTTT. Translated, it gives CASRNRAANEKLFF.

The chain carries TRBV6-6 and TRBJ2-7, with 9 nucleotides matching TRBD1. Germline CDR1 MNHNY, CDR2 SVGAGI (reference sequence). The CDR3 consists of 14 residues. V shed 6 bases and J 3 bases; nucleotides not matched to a gene: 6. DNA of the CDR3: TGTGCCAGCAGGATCGGACAGGGGTTCTACGAGCAGTACTTC. Translation: CASRIGQGFYEQYF.

This clone was seen a handful of times. This chain links TRBV7-6 with TRBJ2-5, with D possibly matching TRBD1 (5 bases). From germline, CDR1 is SGHVS and CDR2 FNYEAQ. The CDR3 length is 15 residues. The V gene lost 5 bases and the J gene lost 4 bases, with 17 bases spanning the gap. For the CDR3, the DNA is TGTGCCAGCAGCCCAGGAAGGGGCGAAGGAGAGACCCAGTACTTC. Translated, it gives CASSPGRGEGETQYF.

The CDR3 DNA follows: TGTGCCAGCAGGGTATTGGACAGGGGGCTAAGCAATCAGCCCCAGCATTTT. Protein product: CASRVLDRGLSNQPQHF. The J gene is TRBJ1-5, the V gene TRBV3-1 (or the pseudogene TRBV3-2), with 11 nucleotides matching TRBD1. Trimming at V came to 6 bases and at J to 1 base, leaving 8 bases not matched to a gene. Germline V gene lookup returns CDR1 LGHDT and CDR2 YNNKEL (reference sequence). The CDR3 totals 17 residues.

This chain uses TRBV6-5 with TRBJ1-2; TRBD1 matches 8 bases. The germline V gene encodes CDR1 MNHEY and CDR2 SVGAGI. Unmatched junction bases numbered 7, after V lost 4 bases and J lost 0 bases. The CDR3 runs 16 residues. The CDR3 loop is CASSSGQGKANYGYTF. As DNA, the CDR3 is TGTGCCAGCAGTTCCGGACAGGGCAAGGCTAACTATGGCTACACCTTC.

This clone was seen a single time. V is TRBV7-9 and J is TRBJ1-1; 7 nucleotides match TRBD1. Germline V gene lookup returns CDR1 SEHNR and CDR2 FQNEAQ (reference sequence). This CDR3 region has 15 residues. V gave up 2 bases and J gave up 5 bases; unmatched junction bases: 8. CDR3 sequence: CASSLLSTGVTEAFF. The CDR3 nucleotides read TGTGCCAGCAGCTTATTGAGCACAGGGGTTACTGAAGCTTTCTTT.

The chain recombines TRBV4-3 with TRBJ1-2, with 7 bases lining up with TRBD1. This CDR3 contains 15 residues. V lost 4 bases, J lost 4 bases, and 9 bases stayed unmatched. Germline lookup yields CDR1 LGHNA and CDR2 YSLEER. The CDR3 region has the DNA TGCGCCAGCAGCCCGACAGGGTTAGGACCCTATGGCTACACCTTC. Translation gives CASSPTGLGPYGYTF.

This clone has just a few counts. This chain links TRBV2 with TRBJ2-2; TRBD2 matches 8 bases. J gave up 4 bases and V 6 bases, and 7 bases lay outside the gene matches. Germline CDR1 SNHLY, CDR2 FYNNEI. CDR3 size: 15 residues. Here the CDR3 DNA reads TGTGCCAGCAGCCCGGGACTAGGGGTCACCGGGGAGCTGTTTTTT. This encodes CASSPGLGVTGELFF. Filled out from reference TRBV2 and TRBJ2-2, the complete variable domain reads EPEVTQTPSHQVTQMGQEVILRCVPISNHLYFYWYRQILGQKVEFLVSFYNNEISEKSEIFDDQFSVERPDGSNFTLKIRSTKLEDSAMYFCASSPGLGVTGELFFGEGSRLTVL.

The chain is built from TRBV6-5 and TRBJ2-1; unclear D gene. Germline loops: CDR1 MNHEY, CDR2 SVGAGI. This CDR3 contains 13 residues. V was shortened by 7 bases and J by 2 bases, with 9 bases between the two germline ends. CDR3: CASNRYTYNEQFF. The CDR3 DNA reads TGTGCCAGCAATAGGTATACCTACAATGAGCAGTTCTTC.

The chain recombines TRBV6-5 with TRBJ2-7; perhaps TRBD2 as D (5 bases). The V and J ends lost 6 bases and 4 bases respectively, with 19 bases between them. Germline CDR1 MNHEY, CDR2 SVGAGI. This CDR3 comprises 15 residues. The CDR3 spells CASSSGLGLVYEQYF. CDR3 DNA: TGTGCCAGCAGCTCCGGACTGGGCTTAGTTTACGAGCAGTACTTC.

The rearrangement joins TRBV28 to TRBJ1-2; 8 bases line up with TRBD1. This CDR3 spans 14 amino acids. Per the germline V gene, CDR1 is MDHEN and CDR2 is SYDVKM. The junction had 7 bases not matched to a gene; V was cut back by 4 bases and J by 6 bases. The CDR3 DNA follows: TGTGCCAGCAGTTACACGGACAGGGTAGATGGCTACACCTTC. Residues: CASSYTDRVDGYTF.

J is TRBJ2-3 and V is TRBV19, with TRBD2 as a possible D gene (5 bases). Germline CDR1 and CDR2: LNHDA and SQIVND (reference sequence). The CDR3 extends over 14 amino acids. Trimming shortened V by 5 bases and J by 2 bases, and 11 bases separated the two germline ends. DNA for the CDR3: TGTGCCAGTAGTCTATCGGGGTTCACAGATACGCAGTATTTT. It is translated as CASSLSGFTDTQYF.

The gene calls are TRBV4-3 and TRBJ2-7; D may be TRBD1 (6 bases). Germline V gene sequence: CDR1 LGHNA, CDR2 YSLEER. This CDR3 is 14 amino acids long. With 3 bases removed from V and 4 bases from J, the gap between germline ends came to 13 bases. The chain's CDR3 is CASSQGVGGYEQYF. CDR3 coding DNA: TGCGCCAGCAGCCAGGGGGTAGGGGGTTACGAGCAGTACTTC.

The chain joins TRBV7-9 to TRBJ1-1, with unresolved D. Deletions cut 1 base from V and 5 bases from J, with 8 bases between. The germline V gene has CDR1 SEHNR and CDR2 FQNEAQ (reference sequence). This CDR3 has 13 amino acids. CDR3 sequence (DNA): TGTGCCAGCAGCTTAGAGGACGCTACTGAAGCTTTCTTT. Amino acids: CASSLEDATEAFF.

This clone was recorded a few times. The genes are TRBV7-3 and TRBJ2-7; D remains ambiguous. The germline gives CDR1 SGHTA, CDR2 FQGTGA. Trimming stripped 5 bases from V and 6 bases from J, with 17 bases between. This CDR3 has 14 residues. This CDR3 is CASSPSATSVEQYF. The CDR3 DNA follows: TGTGCCAGCAGCCCGTCGGCCACATCGGTCGAGCAGTACTTC.

The genes are TRBV19 and TRBJ1-1; D unresolved. The CDR3 length is 14 residues. From germline, CDR1 is LNHDA and CDR2 SQIVND (reference sequence). V lost 7 bases and J lost 1, with 13 bases in between. The CDR3 loop reads CASTHRRGNTEAFF. CDR3 bases: TGTGCCAGTACACACCGCCGGGGGAACACTGAAGCTTTCTTT.

The genes are TRBV29-1 and TRBJ2-3; D is unclear. From germline, CDR1 is SQVTM and CDR2 ANQGSEA. This CDR3 region has 14 residues. Trimming left V 5 bases short and J 2 bases short, with 14 bases between. This CDR3 is CSVLSAATTDTQYF. The CDR3 DNA reads as TGCAGCGTTTTAAGCGCAGCTACCACAGATACGCAGTATTTT.

The chain recombines TRBV7-2 with TRBJ2-1; TRBD1 matches 7 bases. There are 14 residues in the CDR3. The germline V gene has CDR1 SGHTA and CDR2 FQGNSA. Losses at the gene ends were 5 bases for V and 9 bases for J; bases not matched to a gene: 10. CDR3 amino acids: CASSRPHRDSEQFF. The CDR3 DNA follows: TGTGCCAGCAGCCGCCCACACAGGGACAGTGAGCAGTTCTTC.

The chain is built from TRBV11-1 and TRBJ2-2; 7 bases map to TRBD1. The V gene end was trimmed by 4 bases and the J gene end by 0 bases; junction bases not matched to a gene: 2. This CDR3 has 15 residues. Germline lookup yields CDR1 SGHAT and CDR2 FQDESV (reference sequence). CDR3 sequence: CASSSTGTNTGELFF. The CDR3 bases are TGTGCCAGCAGCTCGACAGGGACGAACACCGGGGAGCTGTTTTTT.

V is TRBV21-1 and J is TRBJ1-1; the table names TRBD1, a call not compared with the DNA. TRBV21-1 is tagged as a pseudogene. This CDR3 has 18 residues. The CDR3 DNA follows: TGTGCCAGCAGCAAAGGGTGGACAGCCCCCGAGAATAACACTGAAGCTTTCTTT. It codes for CASSKGWTAPENNTEAFF.

V is TRBV2 and J is TRBJ2-3, with 11 bases lining up with TRBD1. V shed 6 bases and J 10 bases; nucleotides not matched to a gene: 21. The germline CDR1 and CDR2 sequences are SNHLY and FYNNEI. The CDR3 has 18 amino acids. The CDR3 region has the DNA TGTGCCAGCAGCGCAACGGCTGGGACAGGGGGATTCCGGGGAGCGCAGTATTTT. Translated, it gives CASSATAGTGGFRGAQYF. Using reference TRBV2 and TRBJ2-3 for the parts outside the CDR3, the full variable domain is EPEVTQTPSHQVTQMGQEVILRCVPISNHLYFYWYRQILGQKVEFLVSFYNNEISEKSEIFDDQFSVERPDGSNFTLKIRSTKLEDSAMYFCASSATAGTGGFRGAQYFGPGTRLTVL.

This rearrangement joins TRBV7-2 to TRBJ2-7, with D possibly matching TRBD1 (5 bases). The CDR3 extends over 14 amino acids. Germline CDR1 and CDR2: SGHTA and FQGNSA. V was shortened by 4 bases and J by 9 bases, with 19 bases between the two germline ends. For the CDR3, the DNA is TGTGCCAGCAGCTACCGCTCAGGGTCCGAGTGGCAGTACTTC. Its protein is CASSYRSGSEWQYF.